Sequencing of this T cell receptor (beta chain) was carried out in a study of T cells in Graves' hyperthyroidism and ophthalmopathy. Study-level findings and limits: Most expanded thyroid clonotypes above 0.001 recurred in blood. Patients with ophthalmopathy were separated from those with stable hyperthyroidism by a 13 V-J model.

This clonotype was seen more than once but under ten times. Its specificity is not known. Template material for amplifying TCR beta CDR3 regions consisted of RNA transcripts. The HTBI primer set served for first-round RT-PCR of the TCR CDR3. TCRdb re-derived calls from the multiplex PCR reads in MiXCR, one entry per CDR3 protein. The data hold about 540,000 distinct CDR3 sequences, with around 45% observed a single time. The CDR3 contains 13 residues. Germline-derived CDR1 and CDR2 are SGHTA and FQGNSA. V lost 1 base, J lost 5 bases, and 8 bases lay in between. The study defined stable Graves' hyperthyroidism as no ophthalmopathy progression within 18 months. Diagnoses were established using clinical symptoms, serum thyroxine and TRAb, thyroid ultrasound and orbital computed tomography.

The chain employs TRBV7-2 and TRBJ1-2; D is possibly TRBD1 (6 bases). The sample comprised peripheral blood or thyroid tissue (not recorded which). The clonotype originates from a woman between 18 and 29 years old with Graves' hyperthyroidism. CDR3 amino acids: CASSLGDTYGYTF. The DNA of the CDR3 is TGTGCCAGCAGCTTAGGGGACACATATGGCTACACCTTC.